This TCR beta chain was recorded in a study of T cells after yellow fever vaccination. TCRdb recomputed calls from the 5' RACE reads with MiXCR, one row per CDR3 protein. This sample yields 300,000 to 350,000 distinct CDR3 sequences, of which about 4% are seen a single time; about 24% belongs to the top ten. From germline, CDR1 is ENHRY and CDR2 SYGVKD. The V end was cut by 6 bases, the J end by 2 bases, with 16 bases between. CDR3 length: 15 amino acids. This clonotype was observed a handful of times. The input for sequencing was PBMCs, taken 5 days after the yellow fever booster vaccination. The chain joins TRBV10-3 to TRBJ1-1; D ambiguous. This TCR derives from a man between 18 and 29 years old who received the YFV17D yellow fever vaccine. The CDR3 region has the DNA TGTGCCATCAGACCCCACGCCAACCTAAACACTGAAGCTTTCTTT. This translates into CAIRPHANLNTEAFF.